The 13 T cell receptor beta chains given below trace back to one sample, sequenced in a study of shared clonotypes between healthy human individuals. Libraries were prepared by immunoSEQ multiplex PCR; TCRdb keeps only in-frame clonotypes and omits some of them. The sample comprises just under 350,000 clones, about 70% of which are singletons, and more than 9% rests with the top ten. The sequencing sample was made of memory CD4+ T cells sorted from blood. Subset here: CD45RA-negative fraction. The receptors originated from a man younger than 40 in good health.

This clone was recorded once. The chain joins TRBV28 to TRBJ1-3, with D maybe TRBD1 (5 bases). Germline V gene lookup returns CDR1 MDHEN and CDR2 SYDVKM. Between the trimmed V and J ends, which lost 4 bases and 5 bases, there was a span of 12 bases. The CDR3 runs 14 residues. CDR3 sequence (DNA): TGTGCCAGCAGTTCCGGTGGGACCCGAAACACCATATATTTT. Translation: CASSSGGTRNTIYF.

This sequence joins TRBV4-3 and TRBJ2-7; either TRBD1 or TRBD2 may fit D (5 bases each). Germline CDR1 LGHNA, CDR2 YSLEER. This CDR3 comprises 17 residues. The ends were cut back, 1 base at V and 0 bases at J, with 16 bases in the middle. In DNA form, the CDR3 reads TGCGCCAGCAGCCAAGGGTGGTTTGGGACCAGCTCCTACGAGCAGTACTTC. This codes for CASSQGWFGTSSYEQYF.

This chain joins TRBV10-1 and TRBJ2-3, with 8 bases identical to TRBD2. This CDR3 has 16 amino acids. V was clipped by 7 bases and J by 5 bases; unmatched bases: 14. Germline assignment: CDR1 WNHNN and CDR2 SYGVQD (reference sequence). Written as DNA, the CDR3 is TGCGCCAGCAATCTTAGCGGGGTGCCCCCTGGAGATACGCAGTATTTT. Amino acid sequence: CASNLSGVPPGDTQYF.

CDR3 in DNA: TGCGCCAGCAGCCTGAGACAGGGGGTCACCTACGAGCAGTACTTC. As protein: CASSLRQGVTYEQYF. The genes are TRBV5-1 and TRBJ2-7, with 9 bases matching TRBD1. The CDR3 totals 15 residues. Germline values: CDR1 SGHRS, CDR2 YFSETQ. V lost 4 bases, J lost 2 bases, and 7 bases stayed unmatched.

This chain's CDR3 is CASSGEGQGEAKNIQYF. Here the CDR3 DNA reads TGCGCCAGCAGTGGCGAGGGACAGGGAGAAGCCAAAAACATTCAGTACTTC. The chain couples TRBV10-1 to TRBJ2-4, with 9 positions matching TRBD1. Germline trimming cut 4 bases from V and 0 bases from J; bases unmatched to any gene: 7. The germline CDR1 and CDR2 sequences are WNHNN and SYGVQD (reference sequence). CDR3 length: 17 residues.

CDR3 DNA sequence: TGTGCCATTCAGGGACTTTTCGACACCGGGGAGCTGTTTTTT. It encodes CAIQGLFDTGELFF. V usage is TRBV6-6 and J usage is TRBJ2-2; D possibly corresponds to TRBD2 (6 bases). V was pared by 10 bases and J by 3 bases, with 15 bases between. CDR3 size: 14 residues. Germline CDR1 MNHNY, CDR2 SVGAGI (reference sequence).

This clone was recorded a few times. The chain joins TRBV2 to TRBJ2-7; D is perhaps TRBD1 (5 bases). The CDR3 is 17 amino acids. Trimming took 3 bases from V and 0 from J, leaving 18 bases between them. Germline CDR1 SNHLY, CDR2 FYNNEI. The CDR3 DNA sequence: TGTGCCAGCAGTGATTCGGTGCTGGGGCAGACCTCCTACGAGCAGTACTTC. Encoded protein: CASSDSVLGQTSYEQYF.

This clone was counted a single time. The chain links TRBV5-1 to TRBJ2-5; D gene unclear. Germline CDR1 and CDR2: SGHRS and YFSETQ. Trimming took 4 bases from V and 1 from J, leaving 11 bases between them. This CDR3 has 14 residues. Written as DNA, the CDR3 is TGCGCCAGCAGCGCGTCTCCGGGCCAAGAGACCCAGTACTTC. Translated: CASSASPGQETQYF.

The J gene is TRBJ2-5, the V gene TRBV27; 7 positions agree with TRBD2. The CDR3 covers 15 residues. The V segment lost 10 bases and the J segment 1 base; nucleotides outside the gene matches: 12. Germline lookup yields CDR1 MNHEY and CDR2 SMNVEV (reference sequence). The CDR3 spells CAIPSTSPTQETQYF. The CDR3 nucleotides read TGTGCCATCCCCTCGACTAGCCCGACCCAAGAGACCCAGTACTTC.

The gene calls are TRBV5-1 and TRBJ2-7, with D maybe TRBD2 (6 bases). Germline CDR1 is SGHRS and CDR2 is YFSETQ. V was cut by 3 bases and J by 6 bases, with 10 bases left in between. The CDR3 length is 12 residues. This chain's CDR3 is CASSSAGGEQYF. As DNA, the CDR3 is TGCGCCAGCAGCTCCGCCGGGGGCGAGCAGTACTTC.

Details on this clone: The germline gene is not matched at one end of the junction; a read error may be the cause. The J gene is TRBJ2-7, the V gene TRBV7-7; D perhaps matches TRBD2 (5 bases). The CDR3 has 13 residues. Germline V gene sequence: CDR1 SSHAT, CDR2 FNYEAQ (reference sequence). CDR3 amino acids: CASSIDRGYEQYF. The DNA for the CDR3 is TGTGCTAGCAGCATCGACCGGGGATACGAGCAGTACTTC.

This clone was seen many times. The chain joins TRBV15 to TRBJ2-5; 8 positions match TRBD1. Germline CDR1 and CDR2: LNHNV and YYDKDF (reference sequence). V lost 4 bases and J lost 2; bases outside the gene matches: 3. This CDR3 comprises 14 residues. In nucleotides, the CDR3 is TGTGCCACCAGCAAGGGACAGGAACAAGAGACCCAGTACTTC. Residues: CATSKGQEQETQYF. Combining the CDR3 with reference TRBV15 and TRBJ2-5 gives the whole variable domain DAMVIQNPRYQVTQFGKPVTLSCSQTLNHNVMYWYQQKSSQAPKLLFHYYDKDFNNEADTPDNFQSRRPNTSFCFLDIRSPGLGDTAMYLCATSKGQEQETQYFGPGTRLLVL.

In this sample, this clone turned up a few times. The chain is built from TRBV7-9 and TRBJ2-5; 8 positions match TRBD2. Germline V lookup: CDR1 SEHNR, CDR2 FQNEAQ (reference sequence). This CDR3 is 16 amino acids long. The J segment lost 5 bases and the V segment lost 1 base, leaving 9 bases of the junction unmatched. CDR3 bases: TGTGCCAGCAGCTTAGGGCTGCGGGAGGCAGGGGAGACCCAGTACTTC. It specifies CASSLGLREAGETQYF.